This TCR beta chain stems from a study of blood T cell repertoires in COVID-19. J lost 2 bases, V lost 5 bases, and 5 bases had no gene match. The CDR3 is 14 amino acids. The V gene's germline CDR1 is SGHTA and CDR2 FQGNSA. Per the original data handling: Cell counts per sample came from amplifying reference gene primers. Here immunoSEQ multiplex PCR was the method, and the copy in TCRdb shows in-frame clones only, minus some. V and J calls and clone size come straight from that table; D and trimming were deduced from the DNA. In the table there are around 260,000 clones, over 65% of which are singletons.

Source material: peripheral blood. The sequence was collected from a man aged 55 to 70 who had recovered from COVID-19. The chain employs TRBV7-2 and TRBJ2-7; 8 bases are shared with TRBD1. The CDR3 nucleotides are TGTGCCAGCAGCCCTGACAGGGGCGCCTACGAGCAGTACTTC. Translation: CASSPDRGAYEQYF.